Below, one T cell receptor (beta chain) is given with its context. This sample was included in a study of blood T cell repertoires in COVID-19. Overall study context: Acute and convalescent COVID-19 samples came from the United States, Italy and Spain. T cells, B-cell-depleted T cells, or PBMCs supplied cDNA or gDNA.

Authors' data handling: Reference gene primer amplification in the assay estimated nucleated cell counts. The protocol was immunoSEQ multiplex PCR, while the TCRdb copy is restricted to in-frame clones and leaves out a portion. The V and J calls and clone size were taken over from that table, and D and trimming were inferred from the DNA. Of over 40,000 clones listed, 75% to 85% are singletons. This CDR3 region has 14 residues. With 1 base removed from V and 4 bases from J, the gap between germline ends came to 10 bases. CDR1 and CDR2 (germline): LNHNV, YYDKDF (reference sequence). The V call is TRBV15, the J call TRBJ1-2; D is undetermined. The TCR originated in a man between 40 and 49 years old with acute or convalescent COVID-19. Sequencing was carried out using peripheral blood. The chain's CDR3 is CATSRGDIGYGYTF. CDR3 DNA sequence: TGTGCCACCAGCAGAGGCGACATTGGCTATGGCTACACCTTC.